Each of the 18 T cell receptor beta chains below was sequenced from the same sample in a study of CD8 T cells in Susac syndrome. Random hexamers served to reverse transcribe roughly 0.45 to 1 ug RNA. TCRdb redid the calling of the immunoSEQ multiplex PCR reads with MiXCR, one entry per CDR3 protein. This table holds approximately 120,000 distinct CDR3 sequences, 93% found once. The sequencing sample was made of CD8+ T cells from PBMCs. Source of these receptors: a human donor with multiple sclerosis.

Details on this clonotype: Its ends do not fully match the called genes, so a read error is possible. This rearrangement joins TRBV28 to TRBJ2-7; perhaps D is TRBD1 or TRBD2 (5 bases each). Germline V gene lookup returns CDR1 MDHEN and CDR2 SYDVKM. The CDR3 contains 13 residues. CDR3 DNA sequence: TGTGCCGCCAGACTGGGGACCTCCTACGAGCAGTGCTTC. Its protein is CAARLGTSYEQCF. Complete variable domain (other parts from reference TRBV28 and TRBJ2-7): DVKVTQSSRYLVKRTGEKVFLECVQDMDHENMFWYRQDPGLGLRLIYFSYDVKMKEKGDIPEGYSVSREKKERFSLILESASTNQTSMYLCAARLGTSYEQCFGPGTRLTVT.

The chain employs TRBV27 and TRBJ2-5, with TRBD2 identical over 9 bases. Germline CDR1 and CDR2: MNHEY and SMNVEV (reference sequence). The V segment lost 0 bases and the J segment 5 bases; nucleotides outside the gene matches: 4. This CDR3 has 15 amino acids. In DNA form, the CDR3 reads TGTGCCAGCAGTTTATCGGTGGGACTAGCCGAGACCCAGTACTTC. It encodes CASSLSVGLAETQYF.

The genes are TRBV9 and TRBJ1-5, with D possibly TRBD1 on 5 matching bases. With 0 bases removed from V and 0 bases from J, the gap between germline ends came to 13 bases. The germline V gene encodes CDR1 SGDLS and CDR2 YYNGEE. This CDR3 has 17 residues. In nucleotides, the CDR3 is TGTGCCAGCAGCGTAGGGGGGGACCCGAGTAGCAATCAGCCCCAGCATTTT. Its translation: CASSVGGDPSSNQPQHF.

J is TRBJ1-2 and V is TRBV9; perhaps TRBD1 as D (5 bases). The germline V and J ends were trimmed by 3 bases and 4 bases, with 13 bases remaining between them. The CDR3 has 14 amino acids. Germline-derived CDR1 and CDR2 are SGDLS and YYNGEE. CDR3 loop: CASSGLRGSYGYTF. The CDR3 coding sequence is TGTGCCAGCAGCGGTCTGAGGGGCAGCTATGGCTACACCTTC.

The chain couples TRBV27 to TRBJ2-7; D gene ambiguous. The CDR3 runs 16 residues. The V gene's germline CDR1 is MNHEY and CDR2 SMNVEV (reference sequence). V was shortened by 5 bases and J by 1 base, with 18 bases between the two germline ends. CDR3 sequence (DNA): TGTGCCAGCAGTCCCCCTAAGACCTCGACGTCCTACGAGCAGTACGTC. Translating gives CASSPPKTSTSYEQYV.

The gene calls are TRBV4-1 and TRBJ2-7; possibly TRBD1 for D (6 bases). The CDR3 length is 16 residues. Germline loops: CDR1 MGHRA, CDR2 YSYEKL. Trimming removed 0 bases at V and 5 bases at J, with 17 bases between. CDR3 nucleotide sequence: TGCGCCAGCAGCCAAGATGTCGGCAGGGGTAACGACGAGCAGTACTTC. This encodes CASSQDVGRGNDEQYF.

The chain employs TRBV29-1 and TRBJ2-7; D might be TRBD1 or TRBD2, each matching 7 bases. The germline gives CDR1 SQVTM, CDR2 ANQGSEA. The CDR3 covers 14 residues. V was clipped by 2 bases and J by 5 bases, with 16 bases between them. The CDR3 spells CSVELDREGDEQYF. In DNA form, the CDR3 reads TGCAGCGTTGAACTCGACAGGGAGGGTGACGAGCAGTACTTC.

The CDR3 protein is CASSEDPGGYNEQFF. DNA of the CDR3: TGTGCCAGCAGTGAAGACCCAGGGGGCTACAATGAGCAGTTCTTC. V and J are TRBV6-1 and TRBJ2-1; 7 bases line up with TRBD1. Germline V gene data show CDR1 as MNHNS and CDR2 as SASEGT. The CDR3 has 15 residues. V dropped 1 base and J dropped 3; count of bases not matched to a gene: 3.

This clonotype was detected only once. This sequence joins TRBV20-1 and TRBJ1-2; 9 bases are a match to TRBD1. V shed 2 bases, J shed 4 bases, and the junction held 11 bases outside the gene matches. This CDR3 contains 16 residues. Germline CDR1 is DFQATT and CDR2 is SNEGSKA (reference sequence). Here the CDR3 DNA reads TGCAGTGCTAGAACCGGGACAGGGTCCGCGAGCTATGGCTACACCTTC. As protein: CSARTGTGSASYGYTF.

The chain combines TRBV10-3 with TRBJ2-3, with 7 nucleotides matching TRBD2. Germline V gene lookup returns CDR1 ENHRY and CDR2 SYGVKD. V trimming: 7 bases; J trimming: 7 bases; junction bases outside the gene matches: 14. CDR3 size: 15 residues. CDR3 in amino acids: CAINSRDYHSNTQYF. CDR3 DNA sequence: TGTGCCATCAACTCCCGGGACTACCATTCGAATACGCAGTATTTT.

The rearrangement uses TRBV5-6 and TRBJ2-4, with 7 bases lining up with TRBD2. This CDR3 has 14 residues. Trimming at V came to 4 bases and at J to 10 bases, leaving 11 bases not matched to a gene. Germline loops: CDR1 SGHDT, CDR2 YYEEEE. Here the CDR3 reads CASSPRDGRLIQYF. The CDR3 nucleotides read TGTGCCAGCAGCCCGCGGGACGGGAGGCTGATTCAGTACTTC.

The chain recombines TRBV6-1 with TRBJ2-4; the match to TRBD2 covers 7 bases. The ends lost 4 bases at V and 1 base at J; junction bases unmatched: 13. The germline gives CDR1 MNHNS, CDR2 SASEGT. CDR3 length: 18 amino acids. CDR3 DNA: TGTGCCAGCAGTGGACCGGGGGGTGGAGAGAACGCCAAAAACATTCAGTACTTC. Its translation is CASSGPGGGENAKNIQYF.

CDR3 residues: CSAYAGTGFDEQFF. CDR3 DNA sequence: TGCAGTGCTTACGCCGGGACGGGGTTTGATGAGCAGTTCTTC. The chain links TRBV20-1 to TRBJ2-1, with D tentatively TRBD1 or TRBD2 (5 bases each). The germline V gene has CDR1 DFQATT and CDR2 SNEGSKA (reference sequence). This CDR3 comprises 14 residues. The V and J ends lost 5 bases and 8 bases respectively, with 19 bases between them.

The chain carries TRBV20-1 and TRBJ2-5, with D perhaps TRBD1 or TRBD2 (6 bases each). V lost 6 bases to trimming and J lost 2 bases, with 28 bases between them. The CDR3 sequence is 18 residues long. The germline V gene encodes CDR1 DFQATT and CDR2 SNEGSKA (reference sequence). CDR3 bases: TGCAGTGCCAAAGGGTTATGGGGGGCTAGTACCGAACAAGAGACCCAGTACTTC. Translating gives CSAKGLWGASTEQETQYF.

The V call is TRBV30, the J call TRBJ1-1; 8 positions agree with TRBD1. The germline CDR1 and CDR2 sequences are GTSNPN and SVGIG (reference sequence). J was trimmed by 1 base and V by 5 bases; bases with no gene match: 3. The length of the CDR3 is 13 residues. This CDR3 reads CAWGDRRNTEAFF. The CDR3 DNA sequence: TGTGCCTGGGGGGACAGGAGGAACACTGAAGCTTTCTTT.

V and J are TRBV12-3 or TRBV12-4 and TRBJ2-3; possible D gene TRBD2, 5 bases. The CDR3 runs 15 residues. With 6 bases removed from V and 0 bases from J, the gap between germline ends came to 13 bases. DNA of the CDR3: TGTGCCAGCAGATCCGATAGCGCTAGCACAGATACGCAGTATTTT. Encoded protein: CASRSDSASTDTQYF.

The chain couples TRBV27 to TRBJ2-1; the match to TRBD2 covers 7 bases. V lost 6 bases and J lost 4; bases outside the gene matches: 9. This CDR3 spans 15 amino acids. Per the germline V gene, CDR1 is MNHEY and CDR2 is SMNVEV (reference sequence). The CDR3 region has the DNA TGTGCCAGCAGGTCAGCGGGGACCTTTTACAATGAGCAGTTCTTC. Its translation: CASRSAGTFYNEQFF.

V is TRBV9 and J is TRBJ2-7, with TRBD2 matching 11 bases. Trimming removed 5 bases from V and 6 bases from J; junction bases left unmatched: 13. Per germline, CDR1 SGDLS and CDR2 YYNGEE. The CDR3 is 16 residues long. The CDR3 nucleotides are TGTGCCAGCAGTACGACTCTAGCGGGGGGTTTTCGCGAGCAGTACTTC. It translates to CASSTTLAGGFREQYF.